The T cell receptor (beta chain) under discussion was sequenced for a study of cytomegalovirus exposure and HLA in healthy donors. Concerning this clone itself: Its specificity is not known.

Primers for the PCR totalled 60 Vbeta and 13 Jbeta. The table came from immunoSEQ multiplex PCR; TCRdb's copy has only in-frame clones and leaves some out. The sample has about 130,000 clones; roughly two thirds are singletons. Germline CDR1 is ENHRY and CDR2 is SYGVKD. This CDR3 comprises 15 residues. Study observations and caveats: Within an earlier analysis, most TCR beta V segments proved productive either about 87% or about 30% of the time. Most TCR sequences were rare, but some public TCRs occurred in many donors. Fewer than 20,000 TCR beta sequences were associated with HLA alleles at 0.05 false discovery rate in a later analysis.

This sequence joins TRBV10-3 and TRBJ2-5; tentative D call: TRBD1 (5 bases). The last part of the DNA fits TRBJ2-7 better; the J call may be wrong. The sequenced material came from PBMCs. This receptor was taken from a man aged 30 to 39 in good health and CMV-seropositive. CDR3 loop: CAISEEAGPSYEQYF. The CDR3 nucleotides read TGTGCCATCAGTGAGGAAGCAGGGCCCTCCTACGAGCAGTACTTC.